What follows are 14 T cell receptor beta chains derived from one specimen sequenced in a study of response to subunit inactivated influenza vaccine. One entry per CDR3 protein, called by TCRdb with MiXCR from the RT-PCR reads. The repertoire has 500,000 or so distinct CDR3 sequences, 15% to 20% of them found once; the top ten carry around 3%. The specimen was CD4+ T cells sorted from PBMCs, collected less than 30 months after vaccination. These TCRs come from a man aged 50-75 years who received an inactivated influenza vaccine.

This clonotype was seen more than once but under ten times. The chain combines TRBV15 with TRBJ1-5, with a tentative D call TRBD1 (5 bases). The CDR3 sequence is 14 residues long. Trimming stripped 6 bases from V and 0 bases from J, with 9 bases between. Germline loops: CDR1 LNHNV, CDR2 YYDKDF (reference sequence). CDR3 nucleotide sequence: TGTGCCACCAGTCGGGGCGATAGCAATCAGCCCCAGCATTTT. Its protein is CATSRGDSNQPQHF.

The CDR3 sequence is CASINLNTGELFF. The CDR3 DNA sequence: TGCGCCAGCATCAACTTGAACACCGGGGAGCTGTTTTTT. The V and J genes are TRBV5-1 and TRBJ2-2, with D unresolved. Trimming shortened V by 6 bases and J by 1 base, and 7 bases separated the two germline ends. The CDR3 is 13 amino acids. Germline CDR1 SGHRS, CDR2 YFSETQ.

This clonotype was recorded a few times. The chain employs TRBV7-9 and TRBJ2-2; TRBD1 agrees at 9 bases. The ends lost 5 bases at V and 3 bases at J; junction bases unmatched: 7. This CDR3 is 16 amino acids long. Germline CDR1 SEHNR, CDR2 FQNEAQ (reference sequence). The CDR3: CASSPSGTGYTGELFF. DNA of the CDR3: TGTGCCAGCAGCCCGAGCGGGACAGGGTACACCGGGGAGCTGTTTTTT. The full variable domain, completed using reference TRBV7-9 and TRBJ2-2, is DTGVSQNPRHKITKRGQNVTFRCDPISEHNRLYWYRQTLGQGPEFLTYFQNEAQLEKSRLLSDRFSAERPKGSFSTLEIQRTEQGDSAMYLCASSPSGTGYTGELFFGEGSRLTVL.

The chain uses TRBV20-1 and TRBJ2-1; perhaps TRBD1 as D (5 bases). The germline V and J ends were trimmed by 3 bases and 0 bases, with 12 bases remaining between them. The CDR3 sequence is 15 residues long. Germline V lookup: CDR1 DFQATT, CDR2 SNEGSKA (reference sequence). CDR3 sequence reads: CSARAQVRSYNEQFF. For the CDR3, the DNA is TGCAGTGCTAGGGCACAGGTGCGCTCCTACAATGAGCAGTTCTTC.

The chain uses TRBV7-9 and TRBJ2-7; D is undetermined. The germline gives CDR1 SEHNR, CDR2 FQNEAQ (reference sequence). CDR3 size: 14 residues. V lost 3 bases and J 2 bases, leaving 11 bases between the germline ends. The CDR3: CASSLIDGAYEQYF. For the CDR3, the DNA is TGTGCCAGCAGCTTGATAGATGGGGCCTACGAGCAGTACTTC.

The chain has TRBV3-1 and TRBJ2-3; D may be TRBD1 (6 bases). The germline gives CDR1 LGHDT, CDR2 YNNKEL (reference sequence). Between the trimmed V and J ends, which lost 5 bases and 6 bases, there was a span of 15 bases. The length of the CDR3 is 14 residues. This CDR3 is CASSYRDWRDTQYF. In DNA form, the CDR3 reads TGTGCCAGCAGCTACAGGGATTGGAGGGATACGCAGTATTTT.

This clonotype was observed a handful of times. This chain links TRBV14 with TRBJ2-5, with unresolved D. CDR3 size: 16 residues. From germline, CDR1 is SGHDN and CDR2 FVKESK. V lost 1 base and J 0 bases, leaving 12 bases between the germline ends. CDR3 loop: CASSQVGSSYQETQYF. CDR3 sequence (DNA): TGTGCCAGCAGCCAAGTTGGCAGCTCGTACCAAGAGACCCAGTACTTC.

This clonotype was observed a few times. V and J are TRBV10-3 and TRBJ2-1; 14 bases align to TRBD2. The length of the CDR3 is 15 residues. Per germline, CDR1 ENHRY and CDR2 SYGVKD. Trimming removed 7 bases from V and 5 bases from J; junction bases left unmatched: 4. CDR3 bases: TGTGCCATCAACCGACTAGCGGGGGGGGACAATGAGCAGTTCTTC. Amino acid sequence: CAINRLAGGDNEQFF.

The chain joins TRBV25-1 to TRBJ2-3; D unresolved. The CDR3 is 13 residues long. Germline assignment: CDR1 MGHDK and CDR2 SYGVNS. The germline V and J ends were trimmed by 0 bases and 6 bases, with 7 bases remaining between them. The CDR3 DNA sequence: TGTGCCAGCAGTGAATATGGCGTGGATACGCAGTATTTT. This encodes CASSEYGVDTQYF.

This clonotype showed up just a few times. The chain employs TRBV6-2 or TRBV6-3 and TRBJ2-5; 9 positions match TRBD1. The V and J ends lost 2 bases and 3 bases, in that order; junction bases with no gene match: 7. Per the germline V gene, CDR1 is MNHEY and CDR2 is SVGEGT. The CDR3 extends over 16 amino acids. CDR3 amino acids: CASSYHRGQVEETQYF. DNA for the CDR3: TGTGCCAGCAGTTACCACAGGGGGCAAGTAGAAGAGACCCAGTACTTC.

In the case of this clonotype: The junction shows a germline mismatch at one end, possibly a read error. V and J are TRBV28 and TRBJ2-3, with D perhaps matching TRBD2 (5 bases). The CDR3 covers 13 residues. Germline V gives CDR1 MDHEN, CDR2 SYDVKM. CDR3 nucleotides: TGTGCCAGCTGTTTAAGAGGGCCAGATACGCAGTATTTT. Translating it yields CASCLRGPDTQYF.

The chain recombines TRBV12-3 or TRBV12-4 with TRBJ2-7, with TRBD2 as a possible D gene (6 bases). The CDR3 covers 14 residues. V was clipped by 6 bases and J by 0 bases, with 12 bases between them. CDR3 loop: CASRQRVSSYEQYF. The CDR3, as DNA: TGTGCCAGCAGGCAGCGGGTCAGCTCCTACGAGCAGTACTTC.

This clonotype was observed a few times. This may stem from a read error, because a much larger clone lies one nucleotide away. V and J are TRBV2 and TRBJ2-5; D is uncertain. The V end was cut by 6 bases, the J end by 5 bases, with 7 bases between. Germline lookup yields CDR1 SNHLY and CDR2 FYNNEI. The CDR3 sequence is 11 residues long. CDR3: CASRLRETQYF. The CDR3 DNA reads TGTGCCAGCAGGTTGAGGGAGACCCAGTACTTC.

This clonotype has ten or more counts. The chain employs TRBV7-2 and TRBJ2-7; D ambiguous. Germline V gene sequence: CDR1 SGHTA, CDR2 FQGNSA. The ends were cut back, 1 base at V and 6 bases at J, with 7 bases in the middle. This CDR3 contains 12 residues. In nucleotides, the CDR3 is TGTGCCAGCAGCTTAGACGTGGGCGAGCAGTACTTC. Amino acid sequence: CASSLDVGEQYF.